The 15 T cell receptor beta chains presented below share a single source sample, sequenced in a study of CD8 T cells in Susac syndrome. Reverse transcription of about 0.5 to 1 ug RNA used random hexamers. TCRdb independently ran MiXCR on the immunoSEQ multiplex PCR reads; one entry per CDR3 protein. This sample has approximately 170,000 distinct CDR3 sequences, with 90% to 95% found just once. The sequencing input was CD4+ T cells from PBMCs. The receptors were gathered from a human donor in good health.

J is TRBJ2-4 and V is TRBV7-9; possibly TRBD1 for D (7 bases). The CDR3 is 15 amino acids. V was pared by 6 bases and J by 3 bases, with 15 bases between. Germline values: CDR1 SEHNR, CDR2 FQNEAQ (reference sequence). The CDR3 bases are TGTGCCAGCAGTTATTACAGGGGAGGCAAAAACATTCAGTACTTC. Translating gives CASSYYRGGKNIQYF.

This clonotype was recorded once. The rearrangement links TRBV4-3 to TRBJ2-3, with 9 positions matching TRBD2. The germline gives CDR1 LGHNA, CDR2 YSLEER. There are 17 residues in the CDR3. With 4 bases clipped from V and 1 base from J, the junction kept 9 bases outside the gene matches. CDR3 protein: CASSPGSGGLGTDTQYF. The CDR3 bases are TGCGCCAGCAGCCCCGGTAGCGGGGGACTCGGCACAGATACGCAGTATTTT.

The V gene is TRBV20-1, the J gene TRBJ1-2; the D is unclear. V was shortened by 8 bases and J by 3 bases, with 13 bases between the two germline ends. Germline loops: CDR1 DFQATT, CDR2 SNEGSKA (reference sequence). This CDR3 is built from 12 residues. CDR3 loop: CSSIPPDYGYTF. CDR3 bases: TGCAGTTCAATTCCCCCGGACTATGGCTACACCTTC.

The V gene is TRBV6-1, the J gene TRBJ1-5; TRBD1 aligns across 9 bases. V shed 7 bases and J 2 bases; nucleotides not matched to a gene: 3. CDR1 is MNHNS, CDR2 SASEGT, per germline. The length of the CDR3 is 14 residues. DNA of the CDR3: TGTGCCAGCAATCGGGACAGGGGCAATCAGCCCCAGCATTTT. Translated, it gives CASNRDRGNQPQHF.

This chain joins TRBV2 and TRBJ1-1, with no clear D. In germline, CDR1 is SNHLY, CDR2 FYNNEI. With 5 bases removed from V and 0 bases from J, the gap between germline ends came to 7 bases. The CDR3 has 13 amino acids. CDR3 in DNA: TGTGCCAGCAGTACAGCGCTGAACACTGAAGCTTTCTTT. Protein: CASSTALNTEAFF.

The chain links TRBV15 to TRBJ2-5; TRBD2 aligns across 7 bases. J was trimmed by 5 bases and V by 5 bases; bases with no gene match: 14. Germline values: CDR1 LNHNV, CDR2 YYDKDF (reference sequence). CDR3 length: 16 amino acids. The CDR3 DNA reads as TGTGCCACCAGCCCAACGCCCTCAGGGAGGGCGGAGACCCAGTACTTC. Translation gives CATSPTPSGRAETQYF.

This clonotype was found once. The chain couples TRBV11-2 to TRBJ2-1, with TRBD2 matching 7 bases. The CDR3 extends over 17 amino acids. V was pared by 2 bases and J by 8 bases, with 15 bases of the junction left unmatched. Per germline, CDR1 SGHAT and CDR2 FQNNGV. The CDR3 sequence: CASSLNRASGLYDEQFF. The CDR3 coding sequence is TGTGCCAGCAGCTTAAATAGGGCTAGCGGACTTTACGATGAGCAGTTCTTC.

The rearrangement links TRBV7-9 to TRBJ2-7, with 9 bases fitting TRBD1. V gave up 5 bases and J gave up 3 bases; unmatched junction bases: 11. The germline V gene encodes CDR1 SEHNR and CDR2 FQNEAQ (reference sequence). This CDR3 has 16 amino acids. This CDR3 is CASSPSPRQGVYEQYF. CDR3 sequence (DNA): TGTGCCAGCAGCCCCTCCCCCCGACAGGGGGTCTACGAGCAGTACTTC.

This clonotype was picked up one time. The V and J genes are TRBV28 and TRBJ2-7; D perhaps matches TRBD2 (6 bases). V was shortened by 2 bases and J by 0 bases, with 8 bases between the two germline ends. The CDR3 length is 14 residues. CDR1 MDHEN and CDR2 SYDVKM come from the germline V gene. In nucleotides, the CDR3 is TGTGCCAGCAGTTTAAGGAGGGGCTCCTACGAGCAGTACTTC. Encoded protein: CASSLRRGSYEQYF.

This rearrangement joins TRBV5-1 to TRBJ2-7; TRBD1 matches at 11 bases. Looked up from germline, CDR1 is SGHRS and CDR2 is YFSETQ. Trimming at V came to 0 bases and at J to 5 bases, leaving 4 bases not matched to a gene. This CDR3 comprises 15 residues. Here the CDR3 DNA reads TGCGCCAGCAGCTTGGCCCGGGACAGGGGGGACGAGCAGTACTTC. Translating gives CASSLARDRGDEQYF. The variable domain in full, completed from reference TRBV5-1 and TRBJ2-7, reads KAGVTQTPRYLIKTRGQQVTLSCSPISGHRSVSWYQQTPGQGLQFLFEYFSETQRNKGNFPGRFSGRQFSNSRSEMNVSTLELGDSALYLCASSLARDRGDEQYFGPGTRLTVT.

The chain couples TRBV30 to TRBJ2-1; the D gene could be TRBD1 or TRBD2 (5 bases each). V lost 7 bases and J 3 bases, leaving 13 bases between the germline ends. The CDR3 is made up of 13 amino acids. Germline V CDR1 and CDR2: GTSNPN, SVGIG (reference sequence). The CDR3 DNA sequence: TGTGCCTATGACCGGGACGTCTACAATGAGCAGTTCTTC. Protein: CAYDRDVYNEQFF.

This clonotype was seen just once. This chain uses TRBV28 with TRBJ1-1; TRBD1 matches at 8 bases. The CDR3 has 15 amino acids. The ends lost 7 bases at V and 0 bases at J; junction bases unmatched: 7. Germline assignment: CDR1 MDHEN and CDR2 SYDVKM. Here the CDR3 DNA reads TGTGCCAGCATCCCGACAGGGGCTTTGAACACTGAAGCTTTCTTT. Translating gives CASIPTGALNTEAFF.

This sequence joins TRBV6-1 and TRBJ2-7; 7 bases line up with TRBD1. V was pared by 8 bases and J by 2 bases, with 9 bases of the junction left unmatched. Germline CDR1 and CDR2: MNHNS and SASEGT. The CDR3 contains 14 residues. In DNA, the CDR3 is TGTGCCAGCGTATTCGGGACAGCCCCCTACGAGCAGTACTTC. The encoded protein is CASVFGTAPYEQYF.

The DNA for the CDR3 is TGTGCCAGCAGTGAAAACCTCCAGCGGGGTCAGCCCCAGCATTTT. Residues: CASSENLQRGQPQHF. J is TRBJ1-5 and V is TRBV2, with unresolved D. The ends were cut back, 2 bases at V and 6 bases at J, with 14 bases in the middle. There are 15 residues in the CDR3. Germline CDR1 is SNHLY and CDR2 is FYNNEI. Full variable domain (missing parts from reference TRBV2 and TRBJ1-5): EPEVTQTPSHQVTQMGQEVILRCVPISNHLYFYWYRQILGQKVEFLVSFYNNEISEKSEIFDDQFSVERPDGSNFTLKIRSTKLEDSAMYFCASSENLQRGQPQHFGDGTRLSIL.

CDR3 residues: CASSEMENTEAFF. The CDR3 DNA is TGCGCCAGCAGTGAGATGGAGAACACTGAAGCTTTCTTT. The chain links TRBV10-1 to TRBJ1-1, with D unresolved. The V and J ends lost 2 bases and 1 base respectively, with 5 bases between them. This CDR3 spans 13 amino acids. Per germline, CDR1 WNHNN and CDR2 SYGVQD (reference sequence).